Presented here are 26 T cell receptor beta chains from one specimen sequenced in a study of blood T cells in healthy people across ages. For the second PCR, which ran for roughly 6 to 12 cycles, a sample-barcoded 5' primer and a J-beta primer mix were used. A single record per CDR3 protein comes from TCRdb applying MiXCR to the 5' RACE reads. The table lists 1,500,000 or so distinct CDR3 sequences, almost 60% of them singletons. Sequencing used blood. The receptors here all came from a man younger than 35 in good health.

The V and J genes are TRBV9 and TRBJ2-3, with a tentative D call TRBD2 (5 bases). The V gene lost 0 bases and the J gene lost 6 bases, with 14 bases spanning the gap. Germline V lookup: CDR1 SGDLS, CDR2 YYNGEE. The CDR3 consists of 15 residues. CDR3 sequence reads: CASSVGGGLRDTQYF. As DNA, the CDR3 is TGTGCCAGCAGCGTAGGCGGCGGACTGAGGGATACGCAGTATTTT.

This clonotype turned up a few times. The CDR3 DNA sequence: TGTGCCAGCGGGATTCGGGGGGACGGAAGACTGGACTATGGCTACACCTTC. Amino acids: CASGIRGDGRLDYGYTF. This rearrangement joins TRBV2 to TRBJ1-2, with D possibly being TRBD1 (5 bases). V lost 8 bases and J lost 3, with 25 bases in between. Per germline, CDR1 SNHLY and CDR2 FYNNEI. The length of the CDR3 is 17 residues.

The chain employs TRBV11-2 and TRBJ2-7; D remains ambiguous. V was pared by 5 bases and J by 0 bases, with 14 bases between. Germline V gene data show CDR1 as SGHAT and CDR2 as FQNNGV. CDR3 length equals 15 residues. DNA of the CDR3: TGTGCCAGCAGCCCAATATCCCTACTCTCCTACGAGCAGTACTTC. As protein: CASSPISLLSYEQYF. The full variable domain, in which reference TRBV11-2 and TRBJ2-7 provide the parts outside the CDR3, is EAGVAQSPRYKIIEKRQSVAFWCNPISGHATLYWYQQILGQGPKLLIQFQNNGVVDDSQLPKDRFSAERLKGVDSTLKIQPAKLEDSAVYLCASSPISLLSYEQYFGPGTRLTVT.

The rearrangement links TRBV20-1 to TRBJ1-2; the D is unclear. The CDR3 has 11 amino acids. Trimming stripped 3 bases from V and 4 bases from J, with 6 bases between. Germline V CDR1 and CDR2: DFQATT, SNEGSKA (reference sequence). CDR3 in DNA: TGCAGTGCTAGCCACAGCTATGGCTACACCTTC. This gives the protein CSASHSYGYTF.

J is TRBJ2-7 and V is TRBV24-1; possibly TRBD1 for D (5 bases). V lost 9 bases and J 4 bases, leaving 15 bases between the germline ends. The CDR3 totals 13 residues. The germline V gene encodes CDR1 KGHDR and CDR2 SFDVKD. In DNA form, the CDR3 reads TGTGCCACCCCCAAAGGGGTCGGGTACGAGCAGTACTTC. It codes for CATPKGVGYEQYF.

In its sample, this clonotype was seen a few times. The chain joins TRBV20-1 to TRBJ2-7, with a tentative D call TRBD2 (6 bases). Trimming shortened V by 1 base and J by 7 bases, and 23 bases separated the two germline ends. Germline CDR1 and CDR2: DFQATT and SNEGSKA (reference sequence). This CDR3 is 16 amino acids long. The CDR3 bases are TGCAGTGCTAGAGTATGGACTGACGGGGGAAAGGGTGAGCAGTACTTC. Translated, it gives CSARVWTDGGKGEQYF.

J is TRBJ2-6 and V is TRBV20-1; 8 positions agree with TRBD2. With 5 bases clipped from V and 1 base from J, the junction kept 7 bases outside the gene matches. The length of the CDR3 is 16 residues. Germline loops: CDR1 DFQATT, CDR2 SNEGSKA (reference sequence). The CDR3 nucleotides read TGCAGTGCTGTCGGGACTAGAGTTTCTGGGGCCAACGTCCTGACTTTC. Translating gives CSAVGTRVSGANVLTF.

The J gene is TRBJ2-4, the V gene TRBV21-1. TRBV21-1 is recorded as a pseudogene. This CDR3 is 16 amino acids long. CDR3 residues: CASSLDEVAAKNIQYF. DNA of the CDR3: TGTGCCAGCAGTTTAGATGAGGTCGCAGCCAAAAACATTCAGTACTTC.

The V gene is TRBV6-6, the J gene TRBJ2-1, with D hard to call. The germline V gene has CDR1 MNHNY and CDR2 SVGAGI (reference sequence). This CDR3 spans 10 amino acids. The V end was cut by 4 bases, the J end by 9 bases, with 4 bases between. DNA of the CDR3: TGTGCCAGCAGTTCGAGTGAGCAGTTCTTC. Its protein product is CASSSSEQFF.

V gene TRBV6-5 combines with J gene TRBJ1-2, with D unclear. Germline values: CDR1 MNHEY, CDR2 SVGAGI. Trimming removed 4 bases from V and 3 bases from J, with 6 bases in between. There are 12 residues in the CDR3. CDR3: CASSSVDYGYTF. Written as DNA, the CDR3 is TGTGCCAGCAGTTCTGTAGACTATGGCTACACCTTC.

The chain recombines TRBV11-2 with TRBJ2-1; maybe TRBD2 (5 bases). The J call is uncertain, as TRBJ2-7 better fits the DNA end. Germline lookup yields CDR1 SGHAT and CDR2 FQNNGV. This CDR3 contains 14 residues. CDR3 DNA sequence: TGTGCCAGCAGCTTAGTCGGGGTGAACAATGAGCAGTACTTC. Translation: CASSLVGVNNEQYF.

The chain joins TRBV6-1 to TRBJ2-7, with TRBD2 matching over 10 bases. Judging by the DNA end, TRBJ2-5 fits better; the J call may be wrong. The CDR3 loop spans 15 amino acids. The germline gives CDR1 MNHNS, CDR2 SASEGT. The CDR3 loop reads CASRGLAEQVETQYF. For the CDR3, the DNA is TGTGCCAGCAGAGGACTAGCGGAGCAGGTAGAGACCCAGTACTTC.

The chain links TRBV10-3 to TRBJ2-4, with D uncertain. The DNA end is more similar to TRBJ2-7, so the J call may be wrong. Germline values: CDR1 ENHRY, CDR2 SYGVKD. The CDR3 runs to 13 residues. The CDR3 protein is CATTRNPTYEQYF. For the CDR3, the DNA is TGTGCCACAACCCGGAACCCGACCTACGAGCAGTACTTC.

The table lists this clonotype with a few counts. DNA for the CDR3: TGCAGTGCTAGAGATACGGACGGGGACTACGAGCAGTACTTC. Protein product: CSARDTDGDYEQYF. The chain links TRBV20-1 to TRBJ2-7; possible D gene TRBD2, 5 bases. Deletions cut 0 bases from V and 3 bases from J, with 12 bases between. The CDR3 has 14 amino acids. Germline CDR1 is DFQATT and CDR2 is SNEGSKA (reference sequence).

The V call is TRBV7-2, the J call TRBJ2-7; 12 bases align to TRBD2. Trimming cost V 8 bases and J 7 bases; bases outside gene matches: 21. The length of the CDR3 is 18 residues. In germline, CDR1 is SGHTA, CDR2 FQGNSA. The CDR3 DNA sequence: TGTGCCAGCGGCTCCCGGACTAGCGGGATTAGGGTTTACAATGAGCAGTACTTC. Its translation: CASGSRTSGIRVYNEQYF.

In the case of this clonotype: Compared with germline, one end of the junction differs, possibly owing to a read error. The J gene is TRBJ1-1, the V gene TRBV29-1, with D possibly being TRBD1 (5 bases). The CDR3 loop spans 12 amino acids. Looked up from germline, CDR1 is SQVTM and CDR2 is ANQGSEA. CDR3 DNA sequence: TGCAGCGCTGAACGTACAGGCGCTGAAGCTTTCTTT. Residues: CSAERTGAEAFF.

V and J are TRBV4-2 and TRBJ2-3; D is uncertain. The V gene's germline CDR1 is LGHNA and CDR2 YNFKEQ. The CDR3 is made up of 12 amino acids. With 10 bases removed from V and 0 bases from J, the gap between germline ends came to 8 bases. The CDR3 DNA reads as TGTGCCACGACCGACAGCACAGATACGCAGTATTTT. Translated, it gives CATTDSTDTQYF.

CDR3 in DNA: TGTGCCATCAGTGAAAGACAGGCCGAGGGGGGTTATGGCTACACCTTC. Its translation: CAISERQAEGGYGYTF. The genes are TRBV10-3 and TRBJ1-2, with a possible D match to TRBD1 (6 bases). The V end lost 3 bases, the J end lost 5 bases, and 19 bases lay between the germline ends. Per germline, CDR1 ENHRY and CDR2 SYGVKD. The CDR3 contains 16 residues.

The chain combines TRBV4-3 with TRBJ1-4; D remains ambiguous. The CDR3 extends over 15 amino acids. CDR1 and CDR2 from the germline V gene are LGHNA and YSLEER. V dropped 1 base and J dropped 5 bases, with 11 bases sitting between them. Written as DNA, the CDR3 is TGCGCCAGCAGCCAAGGTACCCAGGCGAATGAAAAACTGTTTTTT. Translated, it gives CASSQGTQANEKLFF.

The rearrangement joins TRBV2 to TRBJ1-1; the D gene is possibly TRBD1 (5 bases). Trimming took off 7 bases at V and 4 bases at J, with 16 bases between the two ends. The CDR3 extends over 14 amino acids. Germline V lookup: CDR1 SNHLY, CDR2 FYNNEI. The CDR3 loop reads CASIWRGVGTEAFF. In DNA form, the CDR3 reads TGTGCCAGCATTTGGAGGGGTGTGGGCACTGAAGCTTTCTTT. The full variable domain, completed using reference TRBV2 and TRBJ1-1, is EPEVTQTPSHQVTQMGQEVILRCVPISNHLYFYWYRQILGQKVEFLVSFYNNEISEKSEIFDDQFSVERPDGSNFTLKIRSTKLEDSAMYFCASIWRGVGTEAFFGQGTRLTVV.

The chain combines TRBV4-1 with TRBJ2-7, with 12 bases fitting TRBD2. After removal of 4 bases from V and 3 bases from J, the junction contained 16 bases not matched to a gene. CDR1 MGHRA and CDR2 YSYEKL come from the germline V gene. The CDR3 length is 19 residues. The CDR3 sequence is CASSPGGSSGRAFVYEQYF. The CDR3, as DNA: TGCGCCAGCAGCCCAGGCGGTTCTAGCGGGAGGGCCTTCGTCTACGAGCAGTACTTC.

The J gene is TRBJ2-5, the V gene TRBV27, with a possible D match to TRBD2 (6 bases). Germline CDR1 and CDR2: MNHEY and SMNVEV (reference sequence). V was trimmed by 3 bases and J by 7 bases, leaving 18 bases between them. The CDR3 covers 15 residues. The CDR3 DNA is TGTGCCAGCAGTTTGGACTATTTGAGGAAAGCGACCCAGTACTTC. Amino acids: CASSLDYLRKATQYF.

The CDR3 loop is CASSMRLGYYGYTF. In DNA, the CDR3 is TGTGCCAGCAGTATGCGATTGGGTTACTATGGCTACACCTTC. V is TRBV28 and J is TRBJ1-2; D not certain. The CDR3 has 14 residues. V was trimmed by 5 bases and J by 3 bases, leaving 13 bases between them. Germline lookup yields CDR1 MDHEN and CDR2 SYDVKM.

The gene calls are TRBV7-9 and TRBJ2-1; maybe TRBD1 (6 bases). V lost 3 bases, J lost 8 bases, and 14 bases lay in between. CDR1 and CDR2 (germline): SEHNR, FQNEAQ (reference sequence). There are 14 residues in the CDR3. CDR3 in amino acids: CASSFARDTDEQFF. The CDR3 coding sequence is TGTGCCAGCAGCTTTGCCCGGGACACGGATGAGCAGTTCTTC. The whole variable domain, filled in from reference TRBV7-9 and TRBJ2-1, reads DTGVSQNPRHKITKRGQNVTFRCDPISEHNRLYWYRQTLGQGPEFLTYFQNEAQLEKSRLLSDRFSAERPKGSFSTLEIQRTEQGDSAMYLCASSFARDTDEQFFGPGTRLTVL.

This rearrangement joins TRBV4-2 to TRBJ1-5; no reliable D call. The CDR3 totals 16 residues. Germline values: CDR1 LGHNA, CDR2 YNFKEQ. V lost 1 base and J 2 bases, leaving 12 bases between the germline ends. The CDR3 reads CASSQGGDEGNQPQHF. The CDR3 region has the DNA TGTGCCAGCAGCCAAGGTGGAGACGAGGGCAATCAGCCCCAGCATTTT.

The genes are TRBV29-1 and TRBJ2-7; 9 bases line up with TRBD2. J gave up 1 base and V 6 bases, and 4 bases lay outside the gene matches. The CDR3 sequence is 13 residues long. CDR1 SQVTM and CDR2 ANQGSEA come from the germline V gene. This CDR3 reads CSVLTSGSYEQYF. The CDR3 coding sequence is TGCAGCGTCCTGACTAGCGGTTCCTACGAGCAGTACTTC.